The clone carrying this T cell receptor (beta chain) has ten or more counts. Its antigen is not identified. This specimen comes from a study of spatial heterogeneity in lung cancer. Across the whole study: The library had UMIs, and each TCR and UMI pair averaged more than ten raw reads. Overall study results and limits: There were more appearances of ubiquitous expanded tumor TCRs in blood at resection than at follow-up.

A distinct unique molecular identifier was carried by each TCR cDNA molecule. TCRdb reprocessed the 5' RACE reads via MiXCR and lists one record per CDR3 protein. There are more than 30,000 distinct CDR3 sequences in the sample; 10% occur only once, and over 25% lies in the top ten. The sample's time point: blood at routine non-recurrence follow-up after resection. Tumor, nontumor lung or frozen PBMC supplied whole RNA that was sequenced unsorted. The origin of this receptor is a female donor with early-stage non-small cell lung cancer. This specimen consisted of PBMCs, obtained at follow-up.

Here the CDR3 DNA reads TGTGCCAGCAGCTTACCGGGGGGGATATCCCTCTATTTT. The encoded protein is CASSLPGGISLYF. The V gene is TRBV7-2, the J gene TRBJ2-3, with 8 bases aligning to TRBD2. The germline V gene has CDR1 SGHTA and CDR2 FQGNSA. Germline trimming cut 2 bases from V and 15 bases from J; bases unmatched to any gene: 10. CDR3 length: 13 residues.